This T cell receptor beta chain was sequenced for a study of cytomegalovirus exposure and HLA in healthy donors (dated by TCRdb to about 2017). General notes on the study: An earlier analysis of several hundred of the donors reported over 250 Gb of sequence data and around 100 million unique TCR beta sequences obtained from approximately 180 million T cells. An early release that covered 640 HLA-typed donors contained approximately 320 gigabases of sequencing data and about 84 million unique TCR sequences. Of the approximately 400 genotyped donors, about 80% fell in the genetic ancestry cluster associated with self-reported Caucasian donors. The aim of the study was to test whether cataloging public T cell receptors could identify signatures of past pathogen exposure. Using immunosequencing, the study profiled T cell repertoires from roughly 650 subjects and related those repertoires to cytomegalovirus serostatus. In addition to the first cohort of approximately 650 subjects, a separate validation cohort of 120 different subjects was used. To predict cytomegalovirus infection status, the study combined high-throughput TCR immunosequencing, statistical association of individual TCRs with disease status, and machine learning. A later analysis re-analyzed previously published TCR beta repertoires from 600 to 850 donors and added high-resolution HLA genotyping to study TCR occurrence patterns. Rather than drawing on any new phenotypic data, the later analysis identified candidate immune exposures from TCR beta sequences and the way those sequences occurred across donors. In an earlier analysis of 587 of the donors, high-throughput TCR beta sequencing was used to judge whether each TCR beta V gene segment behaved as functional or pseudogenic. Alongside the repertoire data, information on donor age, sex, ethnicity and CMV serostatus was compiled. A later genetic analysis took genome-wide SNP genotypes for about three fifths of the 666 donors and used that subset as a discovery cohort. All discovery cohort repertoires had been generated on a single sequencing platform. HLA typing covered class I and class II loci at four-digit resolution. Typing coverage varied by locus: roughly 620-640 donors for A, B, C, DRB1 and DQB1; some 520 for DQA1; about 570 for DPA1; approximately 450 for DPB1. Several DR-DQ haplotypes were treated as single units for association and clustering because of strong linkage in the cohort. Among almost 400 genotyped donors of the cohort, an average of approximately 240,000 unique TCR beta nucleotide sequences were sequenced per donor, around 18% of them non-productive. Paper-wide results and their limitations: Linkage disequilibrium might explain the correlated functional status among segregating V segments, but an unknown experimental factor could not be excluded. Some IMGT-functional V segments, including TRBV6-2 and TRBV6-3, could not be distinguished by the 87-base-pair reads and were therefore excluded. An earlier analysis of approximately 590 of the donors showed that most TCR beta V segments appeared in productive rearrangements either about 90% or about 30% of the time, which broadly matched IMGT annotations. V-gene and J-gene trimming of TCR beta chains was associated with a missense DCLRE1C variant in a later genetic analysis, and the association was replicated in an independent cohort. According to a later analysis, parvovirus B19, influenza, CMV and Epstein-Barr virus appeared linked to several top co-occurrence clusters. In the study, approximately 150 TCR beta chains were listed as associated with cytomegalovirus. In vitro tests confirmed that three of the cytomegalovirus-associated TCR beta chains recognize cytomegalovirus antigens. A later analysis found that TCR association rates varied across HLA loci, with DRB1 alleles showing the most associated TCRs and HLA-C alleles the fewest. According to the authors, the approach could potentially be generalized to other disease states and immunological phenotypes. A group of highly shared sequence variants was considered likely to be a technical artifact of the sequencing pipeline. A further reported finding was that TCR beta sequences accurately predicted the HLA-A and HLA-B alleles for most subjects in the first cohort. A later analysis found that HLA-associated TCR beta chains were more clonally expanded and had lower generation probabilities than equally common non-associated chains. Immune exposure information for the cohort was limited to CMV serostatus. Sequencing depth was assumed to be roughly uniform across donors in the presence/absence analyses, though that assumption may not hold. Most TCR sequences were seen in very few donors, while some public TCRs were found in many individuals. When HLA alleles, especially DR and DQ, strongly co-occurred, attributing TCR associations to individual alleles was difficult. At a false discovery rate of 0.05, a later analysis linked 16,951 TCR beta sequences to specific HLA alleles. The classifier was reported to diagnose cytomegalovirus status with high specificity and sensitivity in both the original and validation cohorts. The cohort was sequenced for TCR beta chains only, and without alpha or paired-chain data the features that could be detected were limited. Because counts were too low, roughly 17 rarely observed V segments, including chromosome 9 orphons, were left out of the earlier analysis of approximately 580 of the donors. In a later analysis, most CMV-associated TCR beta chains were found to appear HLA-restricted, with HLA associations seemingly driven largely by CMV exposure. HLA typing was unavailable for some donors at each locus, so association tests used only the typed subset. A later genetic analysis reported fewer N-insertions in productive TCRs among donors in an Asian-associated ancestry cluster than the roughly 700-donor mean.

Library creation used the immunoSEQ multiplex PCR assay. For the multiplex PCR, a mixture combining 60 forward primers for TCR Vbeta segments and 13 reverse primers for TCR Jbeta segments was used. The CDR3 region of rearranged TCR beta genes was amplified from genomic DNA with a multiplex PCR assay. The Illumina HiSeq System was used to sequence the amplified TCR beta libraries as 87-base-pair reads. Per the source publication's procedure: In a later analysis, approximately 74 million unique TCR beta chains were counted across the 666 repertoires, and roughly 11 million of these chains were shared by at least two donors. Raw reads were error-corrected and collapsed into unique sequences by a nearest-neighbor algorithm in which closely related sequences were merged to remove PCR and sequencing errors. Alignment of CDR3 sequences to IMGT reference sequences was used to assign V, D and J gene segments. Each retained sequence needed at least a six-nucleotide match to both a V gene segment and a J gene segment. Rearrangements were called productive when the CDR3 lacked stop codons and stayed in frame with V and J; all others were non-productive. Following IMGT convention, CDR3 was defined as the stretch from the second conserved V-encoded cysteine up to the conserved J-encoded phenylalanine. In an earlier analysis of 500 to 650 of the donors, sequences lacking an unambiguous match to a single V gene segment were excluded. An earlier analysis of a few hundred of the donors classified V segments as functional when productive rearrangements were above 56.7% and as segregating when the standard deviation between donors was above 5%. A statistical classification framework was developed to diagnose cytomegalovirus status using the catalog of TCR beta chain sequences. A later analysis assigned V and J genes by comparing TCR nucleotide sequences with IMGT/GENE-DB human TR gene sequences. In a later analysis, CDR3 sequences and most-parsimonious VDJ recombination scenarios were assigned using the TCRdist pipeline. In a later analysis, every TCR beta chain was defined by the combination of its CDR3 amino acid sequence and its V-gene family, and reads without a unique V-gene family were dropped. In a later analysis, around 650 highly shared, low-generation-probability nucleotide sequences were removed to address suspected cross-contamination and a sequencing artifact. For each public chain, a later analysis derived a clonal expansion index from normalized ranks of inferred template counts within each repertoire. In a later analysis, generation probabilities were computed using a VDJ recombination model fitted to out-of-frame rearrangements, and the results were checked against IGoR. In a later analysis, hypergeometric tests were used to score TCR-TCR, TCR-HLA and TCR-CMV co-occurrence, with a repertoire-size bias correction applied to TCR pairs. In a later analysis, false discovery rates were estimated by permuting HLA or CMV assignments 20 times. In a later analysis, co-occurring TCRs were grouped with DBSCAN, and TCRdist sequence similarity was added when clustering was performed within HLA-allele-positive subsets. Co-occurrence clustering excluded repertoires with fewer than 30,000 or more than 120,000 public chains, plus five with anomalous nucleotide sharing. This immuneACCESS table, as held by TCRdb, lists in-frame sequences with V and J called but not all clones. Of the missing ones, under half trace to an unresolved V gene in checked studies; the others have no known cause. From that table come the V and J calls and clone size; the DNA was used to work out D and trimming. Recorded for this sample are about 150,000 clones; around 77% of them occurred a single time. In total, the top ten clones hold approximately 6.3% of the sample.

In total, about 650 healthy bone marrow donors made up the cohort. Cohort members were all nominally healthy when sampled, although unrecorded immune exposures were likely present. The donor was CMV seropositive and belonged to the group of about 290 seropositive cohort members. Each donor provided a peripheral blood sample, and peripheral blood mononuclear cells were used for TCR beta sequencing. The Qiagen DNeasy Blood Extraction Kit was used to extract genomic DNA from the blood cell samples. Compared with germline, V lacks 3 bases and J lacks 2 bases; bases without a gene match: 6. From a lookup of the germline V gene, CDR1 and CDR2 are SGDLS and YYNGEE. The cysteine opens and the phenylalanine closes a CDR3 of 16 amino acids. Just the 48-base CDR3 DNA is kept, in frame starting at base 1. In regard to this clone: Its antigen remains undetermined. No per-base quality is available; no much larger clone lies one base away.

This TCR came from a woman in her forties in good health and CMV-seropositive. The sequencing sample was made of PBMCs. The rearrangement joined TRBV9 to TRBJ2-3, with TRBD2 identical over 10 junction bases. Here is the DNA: TGTGCCAGCAGCGCCGGGACTAGCGTTCTCACAGATACGCAGTATTTT. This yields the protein CASSAGTSVLTDTQYF.